These T cell receptor beta chains were read from a single sample in a study of T cells in Graves' hyperthyroidism and ophthalmopathy. TCRdb recomputed calls from the multiplex PCR reads with MiXCR, one row per CDR3 protein. This table holds around 500,000 distinct CDR3 sequences, around 16% found once. Sequencing used blood. The source of these receptors is a woman in her 30s with Graves' ophthalmopathy. The CDR3 runs from the conserved cysteine through the conserved F or W. The order of the fields is D gene, V gene, CDR3 length, J gene, clone size, CDR3 protein, CDR3 DNA. The D gene is left open where the match is weak. Some rows have no size entry. The others give once, few or many, or a class for an expanded clone.

d_call: -; v_call: TRBV4-3; cdr3_length: 16; j_call: TRBJ1-2; clone_size: few; cdr3_aa: CASSSSLRQRAYGYTF; cdr3_nt: TGCGCCAGCAGCTCTTCGTTGAGACAGAGGGCGTATGGCTACACCTTC
d_call: TRBD2; v_call: TRBV20-1; cdr3_length: 16; j_call: TRBJ2-7; clone_size: many; cdr3_aa: CSARDRGTSQSYEQYF; cdr3_nt: TGCAGTGCTAGAGATCGGGGGACTAGCCAATCCTACGAGCAGTACTTC
d_call: TRBD1; v_call: TRBV27; cdr3_length: 15; j_call: TRBJ1-5; clone_size: many; cdr3_aa: CASRPGTGDRQPQHF; cdr3_nt: TGTGCCAGCAGACCCGGGACAGGGGATCGGCAGCCCCAGCATTTT
d_call: TRBD2; v_call: TRBV7-6; cdr3_length: 14; j_call: TRBJ2-7; clone_size: many; cdr3_aa: CASSVISGTYEQYF; cdr3_nt: TGTGCCAGCAGCGTCATTAGCGGGACCTACGAGCAGTACTTC
d_call: TRBD2; v_call: TRBV12-3/TRBV12-4; cdr3_length: 20; j_call: TRBJ2-4; clone_size: few; cdr3_aa: CASSWGPGLAGVAAKNIQYF; cdr3_nt: TGTGCCAGCAGTTGGGGGCCGGGACTAGCGGGAGTAGCGGCCAAAAACATTCAGTACTTC
d_call: -; v_call: TRBV7-2; cdr3_length: 14; j_call: TRBJ2-1; clone_size: many; cdr3_aa: CASSWDSTYNEQFF; cdr3_nt: TGTGCCAGCAGCTGGGACTCGACTTACAATGAGCAGTTCTTC
d_call: -; v_call: TRBV25-1; cdr3_length: 16; j_call: TRBJ2-3; clone_size: -; cdr3_aa: CASSEISGLSTDTQYF; cdr3_nt: TGTGCCAGCAGTGAGATAAGCGGGCTAAGCACAGATACGCAGTATTTT
d_call: TRBD1; v_call: TRBV12-3/TRBV12-4; cdr3_length: 13; j_call: TRBJ1-1; clone_size: many; cdr3_aa: CASSHGQGLEAFF; cdr3_nt: TGTGCCAGCAGTCATGGACAGGGCCTTGAAGCTTTCTTT
d_call: TRBD1; v_call: TRBV2; cdr3_length: 17; j_call: TRBJ1-5; clone_size: many; cdr3_aa: CASTTGTGFNIGQPQHF; cdr3_nt: TGTGCCAGCACTACCGGGACAGGGTTTAATATAGGTCAGCCCCAGCATTTT
d_call: -; v_call: TRBV30; cdr3_length: 12; j_call: TRBJ1-2; clone_size: many; cdr3_aa: CASTIGGYGYTF; cdr3_nt: TGTGCCTCGACGATTGGGGGGTATGGCTACACCTTC
d_call: TRBD2; v_call: TRBV15; cdr3_length: 16; j_call: TRBJ2-3; clone_size: -; cdr3_aa: CATSRGLAVSTDTQYF; cdr3_nt: TGTGCCACCAGCAGAGGTCTAGCGGTTAGCACAGATACGCAGTATTTT
d_call: -; v_call: TRBV28; cdr3_length: 14; j_call: TRBJ2-7; clone_size: many; cdr3_aa: CASISLGGSYEQYF; cdr3_nt: TGTGCCAGCATCTCTTTGGGGGGAAGCTACGAGCAGTACTTC
d_call: -; v_call: TRBV24-1; cdr3_length: 14; j_call: TRBJ1-2; clone_size: -; cdr3_aa: CATSDLAENYGYTF; cdr3_nt: TGTGCCACCAGTGATTTGGCGGAGAACTATGGCTACACCTTC
d_call: -; v_call: TRBV11-3; cdr3_length: 14; j_call: TRBJ2-1; clone_size: many; cdr3_aa: CASSLEGLYNEQFF; cdr3_nt: TGTGCCAGCAGCTTAGAGGGACTCTACAATGAGCAGTTCTTC